This entry lists 25 T cell receptor beta chains sequenced from one sample in a study of identical twins. TCRdb processed the 5' RACE reads anew with MiXCR; each CDR3 protein has one entry. The repertoire has hundreds of thousands of distinct CDR3 sequences, approximately 8% of them found once; the top ten carry under 6%. The same specimen was also included in a second study, on yellow fever vaccine responses in identical twins.

The source material was CD8+ T cells sorted from blood. The source is a woman aged 18 to 35 in good health.

This chain joins TRBV20-1 and TRBJ2-7, with D unclear. CDR1 is DFQATT and CDR2 is SNEGSKA in the germline V gene (reference sequence). Trimming pared 5 bases from V and 2 bases from J, leaving 16 bases between. CDR3 length: 14 residues. The CDR3 loop reads CSAGIPPHTYEQYF. CDR3 in DNA: TGCAGTGCTGGAATACCTCCCCACACCTACGAGCAGTACTTC.

The chain employs TRBV11-3 and TRBJ2-1; D uncertain. CDR3 size: 11 residues. Trimming removed 6 bases from V and 7 bases from J, with 7 bases in between. Germline CDR1 SGHNT, CDR2 YENEEA. The chain's CDR3 is CASRYLNEQFF. The CDR3 region has the DNA TGTGCCAGCAGATACCTGAATGAGCAGTTCTTC.

This clonotype was seen at least ten times. CDR3 region: CASDPGQGEMNTEAFF. CDR3 DNA: TGTGCCAGCGACCCCGGACAGGGGGAAATGAACACTGAAGCTTTCTTT. The chain combines TRBV12-3 or TRBV12-4 with TRBJ1-1, with 10 nucleotides matching TRBD1. This CDR3 spans 16 amino acids. V shed 8 bases and J 0 bases; nucleotides not matched to a gene: 9.

V and J are TRBV5-4 and TRBJ2-6; either TRBD1 or TRBD2 may supply D (5 bases each). The CDR3 has 17 amino acids. Trimming removed 6 bases at V and 2 bases at J, with 18 bases between. Germline loops: CDR1 SGHNT, CDR2 YYREEE (reference sequence). CDR3 DNA: TGTGCCAGCAACGGTCGAGGGGATTCCCCTGGGGCCAACGTCCTGACTTTC. It encodes CASNGRGDSPGANVLTF. Drawing the rest from reference TRBV5-4 and TRBJ2-6, the complete variable domain is ETGVTQSPTHLIKTRGQQVTLRCSSQSGHNTVSWYQQALGQGPQFIFQYYREEENGRGNFPPRFSGLQFPNYSSELNVNALELDDSALYLCASNGRGDSPGANVLTFGAGSRLTVL.

This clonotype showed up many times. The chain recombines TRBV7-3 with TRBJ2-1, with unresolved D. The CDR3 totals 12 residues. CDR1 and CDR2 from the germline V gene are SGHTA and FQGTGA. The V end was cut by 8 bases, the J end by 7 bases, with 12 bases between. As DNA, the CDR3 is TGTGCCAGCGGCCTTTTGGGAAATGAGCAGTTCTTC. Its translation: CASGLLGNEQFF.

This clonotype was counted many times. This chain links TRBV27 with TRBJ2-4; 8 nucleotides agree with TRBD2. The J segment lost 1 base and the V segment lost 6 bases, leaving 2 bases of the junction unmatched. The CDR3 runs 14 residues. Germline CDR1 MNHEY, CDR2 SMNVEV (reference sequence). This CDR3 reads CASSRGGAKNIQYF. CDR3 nucleotides: TGTGCCAGCAGCCGGGGGGGGGCCAAAAACATTCAGTACTTC.

The chain carries TRBV7-6 and TRBJ2-1; maybe TRBD1 (6 bases). Germline V gene lookup returns CDR1 SGHVS and CDR2 FNYEAQ. This CDR3 comprises 16 residues. Trimming pared 3 bases from V and 0 bases from J, leaving 12 bases between. The CDR3 DNA reads TGTGCCAGCAGCTTCACAGGGAAAGGCTCCTACAATGAGCAGTTCTTC. As protein: CASSFTGKGSYNEQFF. The full variable domain, rest sourced from reference TRBV7-6 and TRBJ2-1, is GAGVSQSPRYKVTKRGQDVALRCDPISGHVSLYWYRQALGQGPEFLTYFNYEAQQDKSGLPNDRFSAERPEGSISTLTIQRTEQRDSAMYRCASSFTGKGSYNEQFFGPGTRLTVL.

In its sample, this clonotype was seen many times. V usage is TRBV12-5 and J usage is TRBJ2-7; D perhaps matches TRBD2 (5 bases). The CDR3 loop spans 16 amino acids. Germline V gives CDR1 LGHNT, CDR2 FRNRAP. The germline V and J ends were trimmed by 5 bases and 4 bases, with 21 bases remaining between them. CDR3 nucleotide sequence: TGTGCTAGTGGTCTCAACCCAACTAGTGTCGCGTACGAGCAGTACTTC. Amino acids: CASGLNPTSVAYEQYF.

This clonotype has just a few counts. The chain joins TRBV4-1 to TRBJ2-5; D is unresolved. With 0 bases removed from V and 2 bases from J, the gap between germline ends came to 4 bases. Germline V gives CDR1 MGHRA, CDR2 YSYEKL. The CDR3 is made up of 13 amino acids. CDR3 DNA sequence: TGCGCCAGCAGCCAAGAGTCACAAGAGACCCAGTACTTC. Translation: CASSQESQETQYF.

This clonotype occurred a few times. The J gene is TRBJ1-2, the V gene TRBV7-9; D is possibly TRBD1 (5 bases). Between the trimmed V and J ends, which lost 5 bases and 5 bases, there was a span of 18 bases. Germline V gives CDR1 SEHNR, CDR2 FQNEAQ (reference sequence). This CDR3 is built from 15 residues. The CDR3 here is CASSISDTLGYGYTF. CDR3 DNA sequence: TGTGCCAGCAGCATCTCGGACACCCTCGGGTATGGCTACACCTTC. The variable domain in full, with the rest retrieved from reference TRBV7-9 and TRBJ1-2, is DTGVSQNPRHKITKRGQNVTFRCDPISEHNRLYWYRQTLGQGPEFLTYFQNEAQLEKSRLLSDRFSAERPKGSFSTLEIQRTEQGDSAMYLCASSISDTLGYGYTFGSGTRLTVV.

The table lists this clonotype with many counts. The J gene is TRBJ2-1, the V gene TRBV7-3; 8 bases map to TRBD1. J gave up 2 bases and V 6 bases, and 6 bases lay outside the gene matches. Germline values: CDR1 SGHTA, CDR2 FQGTGA. The CDR3 extends over 15 amino acids. CDR3 coding DNA: TGTGCCAGCAGTCCCGGACAGGGCCCCTACAATGAGCAGTTCTTC. Translated: CASSPGQGPYNEQFF.

This clonotype was picked up many times. The V call is TRBV7-9, the J call TRBJ2-7; 13 nucleotides agree with TRBD2. CDR3 length: 16 residues. V shed 5 bases and J 1 base; nucleotides not matched to a gene: 5. Germline V lookup: CDR1 SEHNR, CDR2 FQNEAQ (reference sequence). This CDR3 is CASSPRTSGRSYEQYF. CDR3 nucleotide sequence: TGTGCCAGCAGCCCCCGGACTAGCGGGAGATCCTACGAGCAGTACTTC.

This clonotype has at least ten counts. V usage is TRBV12-3 or TRBV12-4 and J usage is TRBJ2-7, with D perhaps TRBD2 (6 bases). The CDR3 runs to 12 residues. V lost 6 bases and J 5 bases, leaving 11 bases between the germline ends. This CDR3 reads CASRAGPDEQYF. In nucleotides, the CDR3 is TGTGCCAGCAGAGCGGGTCCGGACGAGCAGTACTTC.

This clonotype was seen many times. The gene calls are TRBV29-1 and TRBJ2-7; D not certain. This CDR3 is 13 amino acids long. CDR1 is SQVTM, CDR2 ANQGSEA, per germline. With 2 bases removed from V and 0 bases from J, the gap between germline ends came to 8 bases. The CDR3 sequence is CSVEILSSYEQYV. In DNA form, the CDR3 reads TGCAGCGTTGAAATTTTAAGCTCCTACGAGCAGTACGTC.

On this clonotype itself: Possible read error: a much larger clone is one base away. V is TRBV5-1 and J is TRBJ2-1; 12 bases are shared with TRBD2. The CDR3 has 17 residues. The germline V gene has CDR1 SGHRS and CDR2 YFSETQ. The CDR3 protein is CGSSLEASGRVGNEQFF. As DNA, the CDR3 is TGCGGCAGCAGCTTGGAGGCTAGCGGGAGGGTAGGCAATGAGCAGTTCTTC.

This rearrangement joins TRBV12-3 or TRBV12-4 to TRBJ2-7, with 8 bases lining up with TRBD1. This CDR3 comprises 13 residues. V dropped 7 bases and J dropped 1; count of bases not matched to a gene: 3. The CDR3 DNA follows: TGTGCCAGCACCAGGGACAGGTCCTACGAGCAGTACTTC. Its protein is CASTRDRSYEQYF.

In this sample, this clonotype turned up a few times. The chain combines TRBV10-2 with TRBJ1-1; D is unresolved. In germline, CDR1 is WSHSY, CDR2 SAAADI. V was cut by 3 bases and J by 3 bases, with 14 bases left in between. The length of the CDR3 is 15 residues. In DNA form, the CDR3 reads TGCGCCAGCAGTGATAACGTTTTGCGATACACTGAAGCTTTCTTT. Its translation: CASSDNVLRYTEAFF.

V usage is TRBV5-1 and J usage is TRBJ1-1, with 12 bases fitting TRBD1. The CDR3 spans 16 residues. V was pared by 4 bases and J by 1 base, with 5 bases of the junction left unmatched. Germline V gene lookup returns CDR1 SGHRS and CDR2 YFSETQ. CDR3 coding DNA: TGCGCCAGCAGCCCGGGACAGGGGGCTAGGAACACTGAAGCTTTCTTT. This sequence encodes CASSPGQGARNTEAFF.

This clonotype was seen a few times. In nucleotides, the CDR3 is TGTGCCAGCAGCTCCGATGGGACAGGAGACTACGAGCAGTACTTC. Its protein product is CASSSDGTGDYEQYF. This chain joins TRBV5-6 and TRBJ2-7, with TRBD1 matching over 8 bases. The CDR3 is 15 residues long. Germline V lookup: CDR1 SGHDT, CDR2 YYEEEE. Trimming removed 3 bases from V and 3 bases from J; junction bases left unmatched: 8.

The rearrangement uses TRBV12-3 or TRBV12-4 and TRBJ2-7; 8 nucleotides agree with TRBD1. The CDR3 consists of 13 residues. V lost 7 bases, J lost 4 bases, and 6 bases stayed unmatched. CDR3: CASTQGAGYEQYF. For the CDR3, the DNA is TGTGCCAGCACCCAGGGGGCTGGGTACGAGCAGTACTTC.

V and J are TRBV6-4 and TRBJ2-3; D uncertain. Trimming shortened V by 11 bases and J by 14 bases, and 11 bases separated the two germline ends. Germline V gene data show CDR1 as MRHNA and CDR2 as SNTAGT. The CDR3 loop spans 8 amino acids. The CDR3 protein is CAPPWLYF. In nucleotides, the CDR3 is TGTGCCCCCCCTTGGCTGTATTTT.

V gene TRBV6-5 combines with J gene TRBJ2-1; D remains unclear. This CDR3 contains 14 residues. Per the germline V gene, CDR1 is MNHEY and CDR2 is SVGAGI. V was trimmed by 1 base and J by 3 bases, leaving 7 bases between them. CDR3 bases: TGTGCCAGCAGTTACTTGAGTAACTACAATGAGCAGTTCTTC. Translation: CASSYLSNYNEQFF.

This clonotype occurred many times. CDR3 in amino acids: CASSPTSGTSGELFF. The CDR3 nucleotides read TGTGCCAGCAGCCCGACTAGCGGGACTAGCGGGGAGCTGTTTTTT. The chain carries TRBV3-1 and TRBJ2-2; 11 nucleotides align to TRBD2. The CDR3 loop spans 15 amino acids. CDR1 and CDR2 (germline): LGHDT, YNNKEL (reference sequence). After removal of 4 bases from V and 7 bases from J, the junction contained 5 bases not matched to a gene.

This clonotype was detected a few times. J is TRBJ2-1 and V is TRBV6-1, with 9 bases that match TRBD1. The CDR3 runs to 16 residues. Germline V gene data show CDR1 as MNHNS and CDR2 as SASEGT. Trimming removed 8 bases from V and 5 bases from J; junction bases left unmatched: 13. In DNA, the CDR3 is TGTGCCAGCCGAAAGGCACGGACAGGGGCCCACAATGAGCAGTTCTTC. It specifies CASRKARTGAHNEQFF.

This clonotype was observed a few times. The CDR3 DNA reads TGTGCCAGCGCCAGAGGGGATACGCAGTATTTT. Translated, it gives CASARGDTQYF. The V and J genes are TRBV5-6 and TRBJ2-3; D might be TRBD2 (5 bases). The CDR3 runs to 11 residues. CDR1 SGHDT and CDR2 YYEEEE come from the germline V gene. Trimming pared 7 bases from V and 6 bases from J, leaving 9 bases between.